This TCR beta chain was documented in a study of blood T cell repertoires in COVID-19. Across the whole study: Sample material is recorded as cDNA or gDNA derived from T cells, B-cell-depleted T cells, or PBMCs.

Participants reported their clinical history, and cohort assignment relied on those reports. Profiled with immunoSEQ multiplex PCR; TCRdb holds only in-frame clones, not every one. The data show under 300,000 clones, about 87% seen once. This clone came up once. V was pared by 6 bases and J by 5 bases, with 11 bases between. CDR1 and CDR2 (germline): MDHEN, SYDVKM. The CDR3 totals 13 residues. The rearrangement joins TRBV28 to TRBJ1-5; D possibly corresponds to TRBD1 (5 bases). The specimen sequenced was PBMCs or T cells enriched from blood (not recorded which). The receptor was derived from a woman between 45 and 65 years old who had recovered from COVID-19. CDR3 DNA sequence: TGTGCCAGCAGATCAGGGTCCTATCAGCCCCAGCATTTT. This translates into CASRSGSYQPQHF.